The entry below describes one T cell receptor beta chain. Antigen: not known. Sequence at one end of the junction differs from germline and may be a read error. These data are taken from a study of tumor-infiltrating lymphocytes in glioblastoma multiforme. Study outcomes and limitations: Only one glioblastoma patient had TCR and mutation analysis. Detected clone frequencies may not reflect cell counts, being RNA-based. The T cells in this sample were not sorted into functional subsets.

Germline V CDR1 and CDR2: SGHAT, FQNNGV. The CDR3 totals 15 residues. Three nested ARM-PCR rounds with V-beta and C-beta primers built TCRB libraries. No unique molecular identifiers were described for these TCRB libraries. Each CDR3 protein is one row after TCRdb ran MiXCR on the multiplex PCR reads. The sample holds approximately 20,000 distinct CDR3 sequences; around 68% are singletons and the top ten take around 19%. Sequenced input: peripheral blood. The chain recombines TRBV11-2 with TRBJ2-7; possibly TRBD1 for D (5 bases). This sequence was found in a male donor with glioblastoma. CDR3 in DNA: TGTGGCAGCAGCTTAGAGGTTGGCAGGGCGTACGAGCAATATTTC. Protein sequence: CGSSLEVGRAYEQYF.